These T cell receptor beta chains were read from a single sample in a study of blood T cell repertoires in COVID-19. Measured with immunoSEQ multiplex PCR; TCRdb has only the in-frame clones, and not every one. This sample has 250,000 to 350,000 clones, with 90% found just once. Material: peripheral blood. The receptors were sampled from a woman aged 30 to 39 with COVID-19, enrolled during active disease. The CDR3 runs from the conserved cysteine through the conserved F or W.

j_call: TRBJ1-2
v_call: TRBV20-1
cdr3_aa: CSASKGGVDYGYTF

j_call: TRBJ2-1
v_call: TRBV28
cdr3_aa: CASSFDGQGFDEQFF

j_call: TRBJ1-2
v_call: TRBV20-1
cdr3_aa: CSASRGHQGAPYGYTF

j_call: TRBJ1-1
v_call: TRBV11-2
cdr3_aa: CASRGDRLNTEAFF

j_call: TRBJ1-1
v_call: TRBV29-1
cdr3_aa: CSVDRGWSTEAFF

j_call: TRBJ1-2
v_call: TRBV5-4
cdr3_aa: CASRVISNYGYTF

j_call: TRBJ1-2
v_call: TRBV5-5
cdr3_aa: CASSFGDTNYGYTF

j_call: TRBJ2-2
v_call: TRBV5-1
cdr3_aa: CASRIQGWLAGELFF

j_call: TRBJ2-7
v_call: TRBV12-3/TRBV12-4
cdr3_aa: CASSLGGRDEQYF

j_call: TRBJ2-3
v_call: TRBV14
cdr3_aa: CASSQGGTARTDTQYF